The clone carrying this T cell receptor (beta chain) showed up just once. The length of the CDR3 is 15 residues. Trimming stripped 3 bases from V and 5 bases from J, with 16 bases between. Germline CDR1 is LNHDA and CDR2 is SQIVND (reference sequence). The source of the sample is a study of blood T cell repertoires in COVID-19. Overall study: Italy, Spain and the United States were the sources of the convalescent and acute COVID-19 samples.

Produced via immunoSEQ multiplex PCR; TCRdb's table is partial and in-frame only. The sample lists some 350,000 clones; around 90% were seen once. The rearrangement links TRBV19 to TRBJ1-1; tentative D call: TRBD1 (5 bases). The sequenced material came from peripheral blood. This receptor was taken from a man aged 18 to 29 with active or convalescent COVID-19. This chain's CDR3 is CASSIAQGVYTEAFF. The CDR3 nucleotides read TGTGCCAGTAGTATTGCGCAAGGGGTTTATACTGAAGCTTTCTTT.